Presented here are 11 T cell receptor beta chains from one specimen sequenced in a study of T cell responses to AZD1222 COVID-19 vaccine. Clones were sequenced by immunoSEQ multiplex PCR, and TCRdb holds only the in-frame ones, with some missing. The sample includes about 110,000 clones, about four fifths of them seen just once. This specimen was peripheral blood, taken on day 0 of AZD1222 vaccination. Every receptor here comes from an adult in good health.

This clone was seen a handful of times. The chain recombines TRBV30 with TRBJ2-7; D remains unclear. This CDR3 spans 14 amino acids. V gave up 3 bases and J gave up 2 bases, with 14 bases separating them. CDR1 is GTSNPN and CDR2 is SVGIG in the germline V gene (reference sequence). CDR3 DNA: TGTGCCTGGAGGCTGATGGGGAACCCCTACGAGCAGTACTTC. Translation: CAWRLMGNPYEQYF. Variable domain in full (rest from reference TRBV30 and TRBJ2-7): SQTIHQWPATLVQPVGSPLSLECTVEGTSNPNLYWYRQAAGRGLQLLFYSVGIGQISSEVPQNLSASRPQDRQFILSSKKLLLSDSGFYLCAWRLMGNPYEQYFGPGTRLTVT.

V and J are TRBV29-1 and TRBJ1-1, with 7 bases aligning to TRBD1. Germline V CDR1 and CDR2: SQVTM, ANQGSEA. This CDR3 comprises 14 residues. The V and J ends lost 5 bases and 1 base, in that order; junction bases with no gene match: 7. CDR3 residues: CSVQRGQKNTEAFF. For the CDR3, the DNA is TGCAGCGTTCAACGGGGACAGAAGAACACTGAAGCTTTCTTT.

The chain uses TRBV12-3 or TRBV12-4 and TRBJ1-5; D unclear. V shed 5 bases and J shed 3 bases, with 8 bases lying between them. This CDR3 spans 13 amino acids. In DNA form, the CDR3 reads TGTGCCAGCAGTAACCTCCTCAATCAGCCCCAGCATTTT. Its protein is CASSNLLNQPQHF.

V is TRBV6-5 and J is TRBJ2-3, with D maybe TRBD2 (6 bases). Germline values: CDR1 MNHEY, CDR2 SVGAGI. The CDR3 has 15 amino acids. The V gene lost 6 bases and the J gene lost 5 bases, with 18 bases spanning the gap. CDR3 sequence: CASSPRGGVEDTQYF. The DNA for the CDR3 is TGTGCCAGCAGCCCCCGCGGCGGGGTCGAAGATACGCAGTATTTT.

The table lists this clone with a few counts. This sequence joins TRBV5-6 and TRBJ1-2; a weak D match, TRBD1 (5 bases). Germline values: CDR1 SGHDT, CDR2 YYEEEE. V dropped 0 bases and J dropped 1 base, with 22 bases sitting between them. There are 19 residues in the CDR3. The CDR3 nucleotides read TGTGCCAGCAGCTTGGCCGGTCTCAGGGAAGTGGGGGGTAACTATGGCTACACCTTC. Its translation is CASSLAGLREVGGNYGYTF.

The genes are TRBV7-9 and TRBJ2-5, with 7 bases matching TRBD1. The CDR3 has 14 amino acids. V gave up 5 bases and J gave up 3 bases; unmatched junction bases: 6. Germline V gene lookup returns CDR1 SEHNR and CDR2 FQNEAQ (reference sequence). The CDR3: CASSGMTGKETQYF. CDR3 nucleotide sequence: TGTGCCAGCAGCGGAATGACAGGGAAAGAGACCCAGTACTTC.

In its sample, this clone was seen once. The rearrangement uses TRBV6-5 and TRBJ2-4; TRBD1 is a possible D gene (6 bases). Germline loops: CDR1 MNHEY, CDR2 SVGAGI. V dropped 5 bases and J dropped 0 bases, with 11 bases sitting between them. The CDR3 has 15 residues. The CDR3 reads CASSNRVSAKNIQYF. In DNA, the CDR3 is TGTGCCAGCAGTAACAGGGTATCAGCCAAAAACATTCAGTACTTC.

The chain combines TRBV5-1 with TRBJ1-2; D is ambiguous. Trimming left V 0 bases short and J 8 bases short, with 11 bases between. CDR3 size: 13 residues. CDR1 is SGHRS, CDR2 YFSETQ, per germline. This chain's CDR3 is CASSLAGYSGYTF. The CDR3, as DNA: TGCGCCAGCAGCTTGGCCGGATATTCGGGCTACACCTTC.

The chain is built from TRBV18 and TRBJ1-1; 8 nucleotides match TRBD1. V dropped 5 bases and J dropped 1; count of bases not matched to a gene: 0. Germline V lookup: CDR1 KGHSH, CDR2 LQKENI. The CDR3 has 13 amino acids. CDR3 nucleotides: TGTGCCAGCTCAGGACAGGGGAACACTGAAGCTTTCTTT. This translates into CASSGQGNTEAFF. The full variable domain, in which reference TRBV18 and TRBJ1-1 provide the parts outside the CDR3, is NAGVMQNPRHLVRRRGQEARLRCSPMKGHSHVYWYRQLPEEGLKFMVYLQKENIIDESGMPKERFSAEFPKEGPSILRIQQVVRGDSAAYFCASSGQGNTEAFFGQGTRLTVV.

This chain uses TRBV5-1 with TRBJ1-2; D unresolved. Trimming took 6 bases from V and 0 from J, leaving 12 bases between them. The CDR3 runs to 14 residues. Germline CDR1 is SGHRS and CDR2 is YFSETQ. The DNA of the CDR3 is TGCGCCAGCAACCTCGGAAGCGCTAACTATGGCTACACCTTC. This translates into CASNLGSANYGYTF.

The chain uses TRBV14 and TRBJ1-4; D remains unclear. The V end lost 1 base, the J end lost 5 bases, and 14 bases lay between the germline ends. This CDR3 comprises 16 residues. Germline assignment: CDR1 SGHDN and CDR2 FVKESK. In DNA form, the CDR3 reads TGTGCCAGCAGCCAAGTTGGAGGGATGCGGAATGAAAAACTGTTTTTT. Amino acid sequence: CASSQVGGMRNEKLFF.